The 18 T cell receptor beta chains below come from one sample, sequenced in a study of T cell changes during pregnancy in multiple sclerosis. Sequencing was performed with immunoSEQ multiplex PCR; in TCRdb, only in-frame clones are kept and a portion is missing. This sample has around 40,000 clones, with approximately 92% found just once. The sample here was CD4+ T cells from peripheral blood mononuclear cells, taken in the first trimester of pregnancy. The receptors come from a female donor with multiple sclerosis, enrolled in a pregnancy study.

The CDR3 loop reads CASSLTGSTEAFF. Written as DNA, the CDR3 is TGTGCCAGCAGCTTAACCGGGAGCACTGAAGCTTTCTTT. The chain has TRBV7-3 and TRBJ1-1; D unresolved. The V end was cut by 0 bases, the J end by 4 bases, with 6 bases between. Germline values: CDR1 SGHTA, CDR2 FQGTGA. CDR3 size: 13 residues. Using reference TRBV7-3 and TRBJ1-1 for the parts outside the CDR3, the full variable domain is GAGVSQTPSNKVTEKGKYVELRCDPISGHTALYWYRQSLGQGPEFLIYFQGTGAADDSGLPNDRFFAVRPEGSVSTLKIQRTERGDSAVYLCASSLTGSTEAFFGQGTRLTVV.

This clone was seen only a few times. The V and J genes are TRBV30 and TRBJ1-1; D unclear. This CDR3 has 11 amino acids. Between the trimmed V and J ends, which lost 0 bases and 7 bases, there was a span of 6 bases. The germline V gene encodes CDR1 GTSNPN and CDR2 SVGIG (reference sequence). In nucleotides, the CDR3 is TGTGCCTGGAGTGTACCCGGTGAAGCTTTCTTT. Its protein product is CAWSVPGEAFF.

This clone was counted a single time. The chain carries TRBV27 and TRBJ1-2; the D gene is possibly TRBD1 (5 bases). The CDR3 sequence is 13 residues long. Looked up from germline, CDR1 is MNHEY and CDR2 is SMNVEV (reference sequence). V lost 10 bases, J lost 7 bases, and 19 bases lay in between. The CDR3 sequence is CATRNDRNLGYTF. The CDR3 nucleotides read TGTGCCACACGCAATGACAGAAACCTTGGCTACACCTTC.

This chain links TRBV25-1 with TRBJ2-2, with D possibly matching TRBD1 (5 bases). V shed 2 bases and J shed 5 bases, with 9 bases lying between them. Germline CDR1 and CDR2: MGHDK and SYGVNS. The CDR3 has 14 residues. The CDR3 is CASSEDRVTGELFF. The CDR3, as DNA: TGTGCCAGCAGTGAAGACAGAGTTACCGGGGAGCTGTTTTTT.

This clone was counted once. V is TRBV7-2 and J is TRBJ2-1; 9 nucleotides line up with TRBD2. CDR1 and CDR2 (germline): SGHTA, FQGNSA. V shed 0 bases and J 8 bases; nucleotides not matched to a gene: 5. This CDR3 is built from 15 residues. The CDR3 loop is CASSLAAGGIDEQFF. The DNA of the CDR3 is TGTGCCAGCAGCTTAGCAGCGGGAGGAATTGATGAGCAGTTCTTC.

The V and J genes are TRBV5-6 and TRBJ2-7; TRBD2 aligns across 9 bases. Germline values: CDR1 SGHDT, CDR2 YYEEEE. V lost 1 base to trimming and J lost 6 bases; unmatched junction nucleotides: 11. This CDR3 has 16 amino acids. DNA of the CDR3: TGTGCCAGCAGCTTGATTGGTAGCGGGAGTGTAGGCGAGCAGTACTTC. Residues: CASSLIGSGSVGEQYF. The full variable domain, completed using reference TRBV5-6 and TRBJ2-7, is DAGVTQSPTHLIKTRGQQVTLRCSPKSGHDTVSWYQQALGQGPQFIFQYYEEEERQRGNFPDRFSGHQFPNYSSELNVNALLLGDSALYLCASSLIGSGSVGEQYFGPGTRLTVT.

The CDR3 spells CASSPQGEGQPQHF. CDR3 bases: TGTGCCAGCAGCCCCCAGGGGGAAGGACAGCCCCAGCATTTT. The rearrangement joins TRBV6-5 to TRBJ1-5, with 7 nucleotides matching TRBD1. Germline loops: CDR1 MNHEY, CDR2 SVGAGI. This CDR3 comprises 14 residues. V lost 6 bases and J lost 7; bases outside the gene matches: 9.

J is TRBJ1-1 and V is TRBV5-1, with TRBD1 identical over 7 bases. The junction had 3 bases not matched to a gene; V was cut back by 4 bases and J by 3 bases. The CDR3 sequence is 13 residues long. Germline assignment: CDR1 SGHRS and CDR2 YFSETQ. The CDR3 DNA is TGCGCCAGCAGCCGTGGACAGGACACTGAAGCTTTCTTT. This translates into CASSRGQDTEAFF.

CDR3 residues: CASSLTDNSYEQYF. CDR3 sequence (DNA): TGCGCCAGCAGCTTGACTGACAACTCCTACGAGCAGTACTTC. V is TRBV5-1 and J is TRBJ2-7; D is uncertain. The CDR3 covers 14 residues. Germline V gives CDR1 SGHRS, CDR2 YFSETQ. Trimming removed 1 base at V and 0 bases at J, with 8 bases between. Full variable domain (outside the CDR3, taken from reference TRBV5-1 and TRBJ2-7): KAGVTQTPRYLIKTRGQQVTLSCSPISGHRSVSWYQQTPGQGLQFLFEYFSETQRNKGNFPGRFSGRQFSNSRSEMNVSTLELGDSALYLCASSLTDNSYEQYFGPGTRLTVT.

This clone was observed a single time. The chain is built from TRBV28 and TRBJ1-4; 7 nucleotides match TRBD1. Looked up from germline, CDR1 is MDHEN and CDR2 is SYDVKM. V was pared by 6 bases and J by 1 base, with 11 bases of the junction left unmatched. The CDR3 is made up of 17 amino acids. For the CDR3, the DNA is TGTGCCAGCAGCTCTGAACAGGGGTTTGGAACTAATGAAAAACTGTTTTTT. It yields the protein CASSSEQGFGTNEKLFF.

Details on this clone: The junction differs from germline at one of its ends, possibly a read error. The chain couples TRBV10-3 to TRBJ1-1, with TRBD1 matching 11 bases. This CDR3 region has 18 residues. Germline CDR1 is ENHRY and CDR2 is SYGVKD. The CDR3: CAIRESGTGGFMNTEAFF. The CDR3 DNA sequence: TGTGCCATCAGGGAGTCCGGGACAGGGGGGTTCATGAACACTGAAGCTTTCTTT.

The chain has TRBV29-1 and TRBJ1-2; 7 nucleotides line up with TRBD1. Germline assignment: CDR1 SQVTM and CDR2 ANQGSEA. The CDR3 is 14 residues long. V gave up 6 bases and J gave up 4 bases; unmatched junction bases: 11. The CDR3 DNA follows: TGCAGCGTGCCTCTCAGGGGGGAGGTCTATGGCTACACCTTC. Amino acid sequence: CSVPLRGEVYGYTF.

The rearrangement uses TRBV2 and TRBJ2-3, with 13 bases identical to TRBD2. Germline CDR1 is SNHLY and CDR2 is FYNNEI. CDR3 size: 15 residues. After removal of 4 bases from V and 4 bases from J, the junction contained 2 bases not matched to a gene. In DNA, the CDR3 is TGTGCCAGCAGTGTACTAGCGGGAGGGGCAGATACGCAGTATTTT. It is translated as CASSVLAGGADTQYF.

The chain carries TRBV25-1 and TRBJ1-2, with 10 bases that match TRBD1. Germline V gives CDR1 MGHDK, CDR2 SYGVNS. Trimming removed 5 bases from V and 2 bases from J; junction bases left unmatched: 2. This CDR3 is built from 14 residues. The CDR3 DNA sequence: TGTGCCAGCAGTAGGACAGGGGGGAACTATGGCTACACCTTC. This translates into CASSRTGGNYGYTF.

CDR3: CASSLGQGAREKLFF. The CDR3 nucleotides are TGCGCCAGCAGCTTGGGACAGGGGGCCAGAGAGAAACTGTTTTTT. The chain carries TRBV5-1 and TRBJ1-4; 10 bases are shared with TRBD1. The CDR3 is 15 amino acids. Germline trimming cut 0 bases from V and 11 bases from J; bases unmatched to any gene: 7. Germline V gene sequence: CDR1 SGHRS, CDR2 YFSETQ.

This clone was counted only a few times. This chain connects TRBV21-1 to TRBJ2-7; the table names TRBD2, a call not compared with the DNA. TRBV21-1 is deemed a pseudogene. This CDR3 is built from 16 residues. In DNA form, the CDR3 reads TGTGCCAGCAGCAAAGGGCTAGCGGGCCACTCCTACGAGCAGTACTTC. It encodes CASSKGLAGHSYEQYF.

The chain combines TRBV28 with TRBJ1-1; 7 bases match TRBD1. J gave up 6 bases and V 5 bases, and 6 bases lay outside the gene matches. In germline, CDR1 is MDHEN, CDR2 SYDVKM. This CDR3 has 13 residues. In DNA, the CDR3 is TGTGCCAGCAGTCTATTACAGGGGTCTGAAGCTTTCTTT. Translation gives CASSLLQGSEAFF.

The genes are TRBV19 and TRBJ2-7; 9 nucleotides align to TRBD2. Germline CDR1 LNHDA, CDR2 SQIVND (reference sequence). The V gene end was trimmed by 4 bases and the J gene end by 1 base; junction bases not matched to a gene: 2. The CDR3 is made up of 14 amino acids. In DNA, the CDR3 is TGTGCCAGTAGTAGCGGGAGGGAATCCTACGAGCAGTACTTC. Protein sequence: CASSSGRESYEQYF.